This T cell receptor beta chain was captured in a study of cytomegalovirus exposure and HLA in healthy donors. Overall study context: The Caucasian-associated ancestry cluster contained 81% of the approximately 390 genotyped donors.

Study-wide results and caveats: In vitro experiments confirmed that three CMV-associated chains were specific for CMV antigens. TCR beta sequences reportedly predicted the HLA-A and HLA-B alleles of most subjects accurately.

PCR used 60 Vbeta primers and 13 Jbeta primers. The data were produced by immunoSEQ multiplex PCR, yet TCRdb's version contains in-frame clones alone and is incomplete. The table has 150,000 or so clones, about 80% seen once. In the case of this clone: The antigen remains unidentified.

The CDR3 runs to 17 residues. Germline loops: CDR1 LNHDA, CDR2 SQIVND (reference sequence). The germline V and J ends were trimmed by 3 bases and 4 bases, with 20 bases remaining between them. The chain links TRBV19 to TRBJ2-3; TRBD1 might be the D (6 bases). Sequenced material: PBMCs. The clonotype comes from a man between 25 and 39 years old in good health and CMV-seronegative. CDR3 DNA sequence: TGTGCCAGTAGTATTCAACTCGCAGGGGAAATCGCAGATACGCAGTATTTT. Its protein product is CASSIQLAGEIADTQYF. The variable domain in full, completed from reference TRBV19 and TRBJ2-3, reads DGGITQSPKYLFRKEGQNVTLSCEQNLNHDAMYWYRQDPGQGLRLIYYSQIVNDFQKGDIAEGYSVSREKKESFPLTVTSAQKNPTAFYLCASSIQLAGEIADTQYFGPGTRLTVL.